Each of the 18 T cell receptor beta chains below was sequenced from the same sample in a study of blood T cells in healthy people across ages. It was with a sample-barcoded 5' primer and a J-beta primer mix that a second PCR of roughly 7 to 12 cycles was run. TCRdb passed the 5' RACE reads through MiXCR, listing each CDR3 protein once. Of hundreds of thousands of distinct CDR3 sequences listed, under 70% are singletons. Sequenced material: blood. The receptors come from a man aged 60-69 years in good health.

The rearrangement uses TRBV6-1 and TRBJ1-2; no clear D. Germline V gene lookup returns CDR1 MNHNS and CDR2 SASEGT. V dropped 0 bases and J dropped 4 bases, with 6 bases sitting between them. The CDR3 loop spans 13 amino acids. Written as DNA, the CDR3 is TGTGCCAGCAGTGAAGCGGGGTTCTATGGCTACACCTTC. This encodes CASSEAGFYGYTF.

Notes on this clonotype: One end of the junction is discordant with germline, which a read error may explain. The CDR3 nucleotides read TGTGCCACCAGCAGAGTAGTAGCTGAGACGCAGTACTTC. Its protein product is CATSRVVAETQYF. The rearrangement uses TRBV15 and TRBJ2-5; D remains unclear. The CDR3 consists of 13 residues. In germline, CDR1 is LNHNV, CDR2 YYDKDF (reference sequence).

In DNA, the CDR3 is TGTGCCAGCAGTTCTACCGGGACGGGCACAGATACGCAGTATTTT. Its translation is CASSSTGTGTDTQYF. The rearrangement uses TRBV6-6 and TRBJ2-3; D tentatively reads TRBD1 or TRBD2 (5 bases each). CDR1 MNHNY and CDR2 SVGAGI come from the germline V gene (reference sequence). CDR3 length: 15 amino acids. The V gene lost 4 bases and the J gene lost 1 base, with 12 bases spanning the gap.

CDR3 sequence (DNA): TGTGCCAGCAGCTTCTATAGATCTGGGGCCAACGTCCTGACTTTC. Its translation is CASSFYRSGANVLTF. The J gene is TRBJ2-6, the V gene TRBV7-9; no clear D. CDR1 SEHNR and CDR2 FQNEAQ come from the germline V gene (reference sequence). Trimming pared 3 bases from V and 1 base from J, leaving 7 bases between. The CDR3 is 15 residues long.

J is TRBJ2-5 and V is TRBV7-2, with 7 bases that match TRBD2. The better agreement between TRBJ2-1 and the DNA end casts doubt on the J call. The V gene's germline CDR1 is SGHTA and CDR2 FQGNSA. The CDR3 consists of 13 residues. This CDR3 reads CATNRDYQETQFF. CDR3 nucleotide sequence: TGTGCCACCAACCGGGACTACCAAGAGACCCAGTTCTTC.

This clonotype was seen a few times. V usage is TRBV11-3 and J usage is TRBJ2-1; TRBD2 is a possible D gene (5 bases). The J call is in doubt because the DNA end fits TRBJ2-7 better. From germline, CDR1 is SGHNT and CDR2 YENEEA. The CDR3 spans 12 residues. The CDR3 here is CASSDGNNEQYF. In nucleotides, the CDR3 is TGTGCCAGCAGCGACGGGAACAATGAGCAGTACTTC.

This chain uses TRBV20-1 with TRBJ1-6; 8 nucleotides match TRBD1. Germline values: CDR1 DFQATT, CDR2 SNEGSKA (reference sequence). Losses at the gene ends were 6 bases for V and 5 bases for J; bases not matched to a gene: 6. The CDR3 covers 14 residues. The CDR3 DNA sequence: TGCAGTGCCATGGGGGACAGGAATAATTCACCCCTCCACTTT. This gives the protein CSAMGDRNNSPLHF.

The chain is built from TRBV7-2 and TRBJ2-7, with D possibly TRBD2 on 7 matching bases. V lost 1 base to trimming and J lost 3 bases, with 19 bases between them. This CDR3 spans 17 amino acids. CDR1 and CDR2 from the germline V gene are SGHTA and FQGNSA. The CDR3 nucleotides are TGTGCCAGCAGCTTAGGAGGCAGGGGAGCGGGGAGCTACGAGCAGTACTTC. Translation: CASSLGGRGAGSYEQYF.

The V call is TRBV4-1, the J call TRBJ2-5, with D perhaps TRBD2 (6 bases). The germline gives CDR1 MGHRA, CDR2 YSYEKL. The CDR3 spans 16 residues. The ends were cut back, 3 bases at V and 1 base at J, with 15 bases in the middle. In DNA, the CDR3 is TGCGCCAGCAGCCAGGGTGCGGCGGGGCTCCAAGAGACCCAGTACTTC. This encodes CASSQGAAGLQETQYF.

J is TRBJ1-2 and V is TRBV4-1, with a tentative D call TRBD1 (5 bases). V shed 4 bases and J shed 8 bases, with 14 bases lying between them. The CDR3 loop spans 13 amino acids. CDR1 is MGHRA, CDR2 YSYEKL, per germline. CDR3 sequence: CASSLGAPGGYTF. The CDR3 DNA follows: TGCGCCAGCAGCCTCGGGGCCCCGGGAGGCTACACCTTC.

The V gene is TRBV7-8, the J gene TRBJ1-5, with D possibly TRBD1 on 6 matching bases. Trimming pared 0 bases from V and 2 bases from J, leaving 20 bases between. The CDR3 consists of 19 residues. Germline CDR1 is SGHVS and CDR2 is FQNEAQ. CDR3 sequence reads: CASSLARPGEVGRNQPQHF. In nucleotides, the CDR3 is TGTGCCAGCAGCTTAGCCAGGCCAGGGGAGGTAGGGCGCAATCAGCCCCAGCATTTT.

The CDR3 region is CAISGESNYGYTF. The CDR3 nucleotides read TGTGCCATCAGTGGCGAGAGTAACTATGGCTACACCTTC. The chain has TRBV10-3 and TRBJ1-2; D gene unclear. This CDR3 has 13 residues. Germline V gene lookup returns CDR1 ENHRY and CDR2 SYGVKD. V was clipped by 4 bases and J by 1 base, with 7 bases between them.

The CDR3 is CASSSGQPAKNIQYF. CDR3 bases: TGTGCCAGCAGCTCCGGACAGCCAGCCAAAAACATTCAGTACTTC. V is TRBV12-3 or TRBV12-4 and J is TRBJ2-4, with D maybe TRBD1 (6 bases). The CDR3 is 15 amino acids. Deletions cut 6 bases from V and 0 bases from J, with 12 bases between.

This chain connects TRBV2 to TRBJ2-1; TRBD1 aligns across 7 bases. CDR3 size: 15 residues. V was clipped by 5 bases and J by 6 bases; unmatched bases: 10. Germline V gene lookup returns CDR1 SNHLY and CDR2 FYNNEI. The CDR3 loop is CASSRTGEWGNEQFF. The CDR3 DNA reads as TGTGCCAGCAGTCGAACAGGGGAATGGGGCAATGAGCAGTTCTTC. Drawing the rest from reference TRBV2 and TRBJ2-1, the complete variable domain is EPEVTQTPSHQVTQMGQEVILRCVPISNHLYFYWYRQILGQKVEFLVSFYNNEISEKSEIFDDQFSVERPDGSNFTLKIRSTKLEDSAMYFCASSRTGEWGNEQFFGPGTRLTVL.

CDR3 loop: CASSEAPPSGGVKTQYF. The CDR3 DNA sequence: TGTGCCAGCAGTGAAGCGCCGCCTAGCGGGGGGGTAAAGACCCAGTACTTC. The chain uses TRBV2 and TRBJ2-7, with 12 bases identical to TRBD2. Matching the DNA end better, TRBJ2-5 makes the J call doubtful. The CDR3 sequence is 17 residues long. Germline CDR1 is SNHLY and CDR2 is FYNNEI.

This clonotype was found a few times. CDR3 bases: TGTGCCAGCAGCCAAGAAGGCAGGAGCTACGAGCAGTACTTC. Translated: CASSQEGRSYEQYF. This chain joins TRBV4-2 and TRBJ2-5; the D is unclear. With the DNA end fitting TRBJ2-7 better, the J assignment may be wrong. CDR1 is LGHNA and CDR2 is YNFKEQ in the germline V gene. This CDR3 is 14 amino acids long.

The J gene is TRBJ2-6, the V gene TRBV3-1; no clear D. This CDR3 spans 14 amino acids. The germline gives CDR1 LGHDT, CDR2 YNNKEL (reference sequence). Trimming cost V 0 bases and J 7 bases, with 7 bases left between them. This chain's CDR3 is CASSQEPLANVLTF. CDR3 sequence (DNA): TGTGCCAGCAGCCAAGAGCCGTTAGCCAACGTCCTGACTTTC.

This clonotype was picked up many times. This sequence joins TRBV5-1 and TRBJ2-5; 9 positions agree with TRBD1. The junction had 7 bases not matched to a gene; V was cut back by 3 bases and J by 4 bases. Germline CDR1 is SGHRS and CDR2 is YFSETQ. CDR3 size: 15 residues. The CDR3 here is CASSSGQGMGETQYF. Written as DNA, the CDR3 is TGCGCCAGCAGCTCTGGACAGGGGATGGGAGAGACCCAGTACTTC.